A selection of T cell receptor beta chains follows, all from one sample in a study of T cell responses to AZD1222 COVID-19 vaccine. Sequenced by immunoSEQ multiplex PCR; TCRdb stores in-frame clones only, minus some. The sample includes roughly 120,000 clones, 91% of them seen just once. The sample was peripheral blood, taken on day 0 of AZD1222 vaccination. These TCRs come from an adult in good health. The CDR3 runs from the conserved cysteine through the conserved F or W. Fields, in order: CDR3 DNA, CDR3 protein, J gene, clone size, D gene, V gene. A D gene is named only where the DNA matches it firmly. The size of a clone is reported for some rows only, either as once, few or many, or as a class for expanded clones.

DNA: TGTGCCAGCAGCGCCCGGACAGAAAACTATGGCTACACCTTC; CDR3: CASSARTENYGYTF; J: TRBJ1-2; size: -; D: -; V: TRBV9
DNA: TGTGCCAGCAGCTTGGTCGGTGGGGGCGACGAGCAGTACTTC; CDR3: CASSLVGGGDEQYF; J: TRBJ2-7; size: -; D: -; V: TRBV7-3
DNA: TGCGCCAGCAGCCAAGCTCCAGGTTCGGGGTACGAGCAGTACTTC; CDR3: CASSQAPGSGYEQYF; J: TRBJ2-7; size: many; D: -; V: TRBV4-3
DNA: TGTGCCAGCAGTCGCCGACAGGGGCCCCTTTGGAATCAGCCCCAGCATTTT; CDR3: CASSRRQGPLWNQPQHF; J: TRBJ1-5; size: -; D: TRBD1; V: TRBV6-6
DNA: TGTGCCAGCAGTGCAGGGTCGCTGTCTAAGCCCCAGCATTTT; CDR3: CASSAGSLSKPQHF; J: TRBJ1-5; size: -; D: -; V: TRBV2
DNA: TGTGCCAGCAGCTTGTCTGACAGCCCGGGGCAAGAGACCCAGTACTTC; CDR3: CASSLSDSPGQETQYF; J: TRBJ2-5; size: once; D: -; V: TRBV7-2
DNA: TGTGCCAGCACCCTGGGGGGACTAGCGGGTAGTCGCTCCTACAATGAGCAGTTCTTC; CDR3: CASTLGGLAGSRSYNEQFF; J: TRBJ2-1; size: -; D: TRBD2; V: TRBV5-4
DNA: TGTGCCAGCTCACCACGCTCACAAGAGACCCAGTACTTC; CDR3: CASSPRSQETQYF; J: TRBJ2-5; size: -; D: -; V: TRBV18
DNA: TGTGCCAGCAGTTACGATACCCACTATGGCTACACCTTC; CDR3: CASSYDTHYGYTF; J: TRBJ1-2; size: -; D: -; V: TRBV6-5
DNA: TGTGCCAGCAGTTACCTCATGCAGACCCAGTACTTC; CDR3: CASSYLMQTQYF; J: TRBJ2-5; size: -; D: -; V: TRBV12-3/TRBV12-4
DNA: TGTGCCAGCAGCCCGACAGGGTGGGAGACCCAGTACTTC; CDR3: CASSPTGWETQYF; J: TRBJ2-5; size: -; D: TRBD1; V: TRBV3-1/TRBV3-2
DNA: TGTGCCACCAGCAGAGATCTCCACAATGAGCAGTTCTTC; CDR3: CATSRDLHNEQFF; J: TRBJ2-1; size: -; D: -; V: TRBV15
DNA: TGCGCCAGCAGCTTGGAAGGACGGGAAGAGACCCAGTACTTC; CDR3: CASSLEGREETQYF; J: TRBJ2-5; size: -; D: -; V: TRBV5-1
DNA: TGCGCCAGCAGCTTCAAGGGGGCGGACACCGGGGAGCTGTTTTTT; CDR3: CASSFKGADTGELFF; J: TRBJ2-2; size: -; D: TRBD1; V: TRBV5-1
DNA: TGCGCCAGCAGCTTGGGGACAGGGGGCGACTTCGGGCCGTTCTTC; CDR3: CASSLGTGGDFGPFF; J: TRBJ2-1; size: -; D: TRBD1; V: TRBV5-1
DNA: TGCGCCAGCAGCCAAGGATCCGGGACAGGGTGGGGGAAGAGTGAAGCTTTCTTT; CDR3: CASSQGSGTGWGKSEAFF; J: TRBJ1-1; size: -; D: TRBD1; V: TRBV4-1
DNA: TGTGCCAGCAGCCACAGGGCGAACACCGGGGAGCTGTTTTTT; CDR3: CASSHRANTGELFF; J: TRBJ2-2; size: -; D: -; V: TRBV3-1/TRBV3-2
DNA: TGTGCCATCAGTGGGGGGGGGAACTATGGCTACACCTTC; CDR3: CAISGGGNYGYTF; J: TRBJ1-2; size: -; D: -; V: TRBV10-3
DNA: TGTGCCACCAGTGATTTAGCGGGAGGTAAAGGGACTGAGCAGTTCTTC; CDR3: CATSDLAGGKGTEQFF; J: TRBJ2-1; size: -; D: TRBD2; V: TRBV24-1
DNA: TGTGCCAGCAGCCCCCAGGTAAACTCCTACGAGCAGTACTTC; CDR3: CASSPQVNSYEQYF; J: TRBJ2-7; size: -; D: -; V: TRBV5-4
DNA: TGTGCCAGTAGTATAGATCACGGGACAGGCAATCAGCCCCAGCATTTT; CDR3: CASSIDHGTGNQPQHF; J: TRBJ1-5; size: -; D: TRBD1; V: TRBV19
DNA: TGCGCCAGCAGCCAACAACCCACTAGCGAATTTGAGCAGTACTTC; CDR3: CASSQQPTSEFEQYF; J: TRBJ2-7; size: -; D: TRBD2; V: TRBV4-3
DNA: TGTGCCATCAGAACCGGGACCGTCTCCTACGAGCAGTACTTC; CDR3: CAIRTGTVSYEQYF; J: TRBJ2-7; size: -; D: -; V: TRBV10-3
DNA: TGTGCCAGTATCGAGGGTTGGGGCACTGAAGCTTTCTTT; CDR3: CASIEGWGTEAFF; J: TRBJ1-1; size: -; D: -; V: TRBV19
DNA: TGTGCCAGCAGCGTAGGGCTAAGGGCGGGACCCACAGATACGCAGTATTTT; CDR3: CASSVGLRAGPTDTQYF; J: TRBJ2-3; size: -; D: -; V: TRBV9
DNA: TGTGCCAGTAGTTTCGACCTAAGGAAGAACACTGAAGCTTTCTTT; CDR3: CASSFDLRKNTEAFF; J: TRBJ1-1; size: -; D: -; V: TRBV19
DNA: TGTGCCAGCAGGGGCGGCGAAGAGACCCAGTACTTC; CDR3: CASRGGEETQYF; J: TRBJ2-5; size: -; D: -; V: TRBV9
DNA: TGTGCCAGCAGCTGGTCGTCTCTGGGGACCCAGTACTTC; CDR3: CASSWSSLGTQYF; J: TRBJ2-5; size: -; D: -; V: TRBV11-2
DNA: TGTGCCAGCAGCTGGGGACTAGCGGTCCAAGAGACCCAGTACTTC; CDR3: CASSWGLAVQETQYF; J: TRBJ2-5; size: -; D: TRBD2; V: TRBV7-3
DNA: TGTGCCAGCGCCCCAATAGCGGGAAGCTCCTACAATGAGCAGTTCTTC; CDR3: CASAPIAGSSYNEQFF; J: TRBJ2-1; size: -; D: TRBD2; V: TRBV7-9
DNA: TGCGCCAGCAGCAAACTAGCGGGAGGGAATACCGGGGAGCTGTTTTTT; CDR3: CASSKLAGGNTGELFF; J: TRBJ2-2; size: -; D: TRBD2; V: TRBV5-1
DNA: TGTGCCAGCAGCGTGGAAGAAAATGAGCAGTTCTTC; CDR3: CASSVEENEQFF; J: TRBJ2-1; size: -; D: -; V: TRBV9
DNA: TGCGCCAGCAGCCAAGAATCACCGACCCCCTACGAGCAGTACTTC; CDR3: CASSQESPTPYEQYF; J: TRBJ2-7; size: -; D: -; V: TRBV4-3
DNA: TGTGCCAGCAGCGCCCGGACGGGGTATAATTCACCCCTCCACTTT; CDR3: CASSARTGYNSPLHF; J: TRBJ1-6; size: -; D: -; V: TRBV9
DNA: TGTGCCAGCTCACCCCGTCCGGCTAGCGGGACTGAGACCCAGTACTTC; CDR3: CASSPRPASGTETQYF; J: TRBJ2-5; size: -; D: TRBD2; V: TRBV18
DNA: TGTGCCAGCAGCGAAGGGACAGCCTATGGCTACACCTTC; CDR3: CASSEGTAYGYTF; J: TRBJ1-2; size: -; D: TRBD1; V: TRBV9
DNA: TGTGCCAGCAGTACGGGGGGAGCGCTCTACGAGCAGTACTTC; CDR3: CASSTGGALYEQYF; J: TRBJ2-7; size: -; D: TRBD2; V: TRBV7-9
DNA: TGTGCCAGCAGCCATTGGGGCACCTCCTTCTCCTACAATGAGCAGTTCTTC; CDR3: CASSHWGTSFSYNEQFF; J: TRBJ2-1; size: -; D: -; V: TRBV3-1/TRBV3-2
DNA: TGTGCCAGTAGTAGCCCAGGGGGCTCCTACTATGGCTACACCTTC; CDR3: CASSSPGGSYYGYTF; J: TRBJ1-2; size: -; D: TRBD1; V: TRBV19
DNA: TGTGCCAGCAAGGGGGTTTGGTACTACGAGCAGTACTTC; CDR3: CASKGVWYYEQYF; J: TRBJ2-7; size: -; D: -; V: TRBV21-1
DNA: TGTGCCAGCTCACCGGGCCGCACTGAAGCTTTCTTT; CDR3: CASSPGRTEAFF; J: TRBJ1-1; size: -; D: -; V: TRBV18
DNA: TGTGCCAGCAGCTCTGGTAGCGGGTCTAGCACAGATACGCAGTATTTT; CDR3: CASSSGSGSSTDTQYF; J: TRBJ2-3; size: -; D: TRBD2; V: TRBV7-3
DNA: TGTGCCAGCAGTCTAGTCGCAGGGACCTACGAGCAGTACTTC; CDR3: CASSLVAGTYEQYF; J: TRBJ2-7; size: -; D: -; V: TRBV14
DNA: TGTGCCAGCAGTGTGTGGGGGGACGAGCAGTACTTC; CDR3: CASSVWGDEQYF; J: TRBJ2-7; size: -; D: -; V: TRBV2
DNA: TGTGCCAGCAGTTTGGAAACCTATAATTCACCCCTCCACTTT; CDR3: CASSLETYNSPLHF; J: TRBJ1-6; size: -; D: -; V: TRBV27
DNA: TGTGCCAGCAGTTTCCAGAGAAACACTGAAGCTTTCTTT; CDR3: CASSFQRNTEAFF; J: TRBJ1-1; size: -; D: -; V: TRBV12-3/TRBV12-4
DNA: TGCGCCAGCAGCTTGGAGGCAATCGGTAGTGAGTACACCTTC; CDR3: CASSLEAIGSEYTF; J: TRBJ1-2; size: -; D: -; V: TRBV5-1
DNA: TGTGCCAGCAGCGTAGCGGGGTGGGGGAACACTGAAGCTTTCTTT; CDR3: CASSVAGWGNTEAFF; J: TRBJ1-1; size: -; D: -; V: TRBV9
DNA: TGTGCCAGCAGCTCGGAGTGGGGCGTAGGACTGTTTTTT; CDR3: CASSSEWGVGLFF; J: TRBJ1-4; size: -; D: -; V: TRBV5-8
DNA: TGCGCCAGCAGCCATAGCAGGGGAGGACGCAATCAGCCCCAGCATTTT; CDR3: CASSHSRGGRNQPQHF; J: TRBJ1-5; size: -; D: -; V: TRBV4-1
DNA: TGTGCTACTCACAGGGTCCAAGGCACTGAAGCTTTCTTT; CDR3: CATHRVQGTEAFF; J: TRBJ1-1; size: -; D: -; V: TRBV12-5